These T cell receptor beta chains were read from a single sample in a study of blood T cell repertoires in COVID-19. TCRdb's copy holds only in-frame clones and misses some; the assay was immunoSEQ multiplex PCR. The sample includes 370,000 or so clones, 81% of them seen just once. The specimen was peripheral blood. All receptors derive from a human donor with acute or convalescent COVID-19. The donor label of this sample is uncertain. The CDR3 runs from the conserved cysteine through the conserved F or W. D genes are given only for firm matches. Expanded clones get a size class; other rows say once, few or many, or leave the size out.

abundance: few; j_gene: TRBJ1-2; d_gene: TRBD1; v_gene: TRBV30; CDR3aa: CASGGQVWDYTF; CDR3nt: TGTGCCTCGGGAGGACAGGTCTGGGACTACACCTTC
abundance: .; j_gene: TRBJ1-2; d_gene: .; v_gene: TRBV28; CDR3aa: CASSWGYRVQEEYGYTF; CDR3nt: TGTGCCAGCAGTTGGGGGTACAGGGTGCAGGAGGAATATGGCTACACCTTC
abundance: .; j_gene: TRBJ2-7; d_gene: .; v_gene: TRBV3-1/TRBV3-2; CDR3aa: CASSNLVWAIGREQYF; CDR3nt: TGTGCCAGCAGCAACCTCGTGTGGGCGATAGGCCGCGAGCAGTACTTC
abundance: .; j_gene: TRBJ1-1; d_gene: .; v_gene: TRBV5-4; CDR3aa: CASSLEGLEAFF; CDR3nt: TGTGCCAGCAGCTTGGAGGGACTTGAAGCTTTCTTT
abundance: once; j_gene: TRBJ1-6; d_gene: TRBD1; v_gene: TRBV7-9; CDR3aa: CASSKQGARSPLHF; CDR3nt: TGTGCCAGCAGCAAACAGGGGGCTAGGTCACCCCTCCACTTT
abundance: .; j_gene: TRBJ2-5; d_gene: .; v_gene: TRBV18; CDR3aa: CASSPLPQETQYF; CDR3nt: TGTGCCAGCTCACCTCTCCCACAGGAGACCCAGTACTTC
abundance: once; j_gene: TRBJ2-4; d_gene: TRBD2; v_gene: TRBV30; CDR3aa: CAAGLAGENIQYF; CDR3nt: TGTGCCGCCGGGCTAGCGGGGGAAAACATTCAGTACTTC
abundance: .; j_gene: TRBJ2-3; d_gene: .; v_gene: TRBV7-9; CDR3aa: CASRGSGTGTDTQYF; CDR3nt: TGTGCCAGCAGGGGGTCAGGGACTGGCACAGATACGCAGTATTTT
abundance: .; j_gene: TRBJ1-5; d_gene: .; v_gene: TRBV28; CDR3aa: CASSSRQFNQPQHF; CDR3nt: TGTGCCAGCAGCTCGCGGCAGTTCAATCAGCCCCAGCATTTT
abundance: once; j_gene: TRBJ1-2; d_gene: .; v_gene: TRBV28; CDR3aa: CASTAGVGYTF; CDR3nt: TGTGCCAGCACCGCAGGGGTTGGCTACACCTTC
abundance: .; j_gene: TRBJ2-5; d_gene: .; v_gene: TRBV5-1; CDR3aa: CASSFGGSETQYF; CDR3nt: TGCGCCAGCAGCTTCGGAGGCTCAGAGACCCAGTACTTC
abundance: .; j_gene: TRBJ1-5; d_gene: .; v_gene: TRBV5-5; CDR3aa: CASSLRGFPQPQHF; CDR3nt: TGTGCCAGCAGCTTGCGGGGTTTCCCTCAGCCCCAGCATTTT
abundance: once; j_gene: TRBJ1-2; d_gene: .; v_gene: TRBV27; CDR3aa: CASSRSGGQGGGYTF; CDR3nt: TGTGCCAGCAGTCGGTCGGGTGGCCAGGGCGGCGGCTACACCTTC
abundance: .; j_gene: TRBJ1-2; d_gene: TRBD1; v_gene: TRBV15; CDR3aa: CATSLNRDRLYGYTF; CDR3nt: TGTGCCACCAGCTTAAACCGGGACAGACTTTATGGCTACACCTTC
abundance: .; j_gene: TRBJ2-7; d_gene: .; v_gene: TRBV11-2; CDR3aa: CASSLTDPYEQYF; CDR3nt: TGTGCCAGCAGCTTAACAGATCCCTACGAGCAGTACTTC
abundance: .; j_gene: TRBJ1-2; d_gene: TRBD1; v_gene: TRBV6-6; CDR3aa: CASRLDRAGGYGYTF; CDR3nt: TGTGCCAGCAGACTAGACAGGGCCGGGGGCTATGGCTACACCTTC
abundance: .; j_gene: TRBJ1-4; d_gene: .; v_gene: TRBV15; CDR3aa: CATSSPGEKLFF; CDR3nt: TGTGCCACCAGCTCCCCGGGAGAAAAACTGTTTTTT
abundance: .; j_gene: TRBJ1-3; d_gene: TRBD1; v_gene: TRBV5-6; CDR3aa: CASSRQGAGGNTIYF; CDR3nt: TGTGCCAGCAGCCGCCAGGGGGCTGGTGGAAACACCATATATTTT
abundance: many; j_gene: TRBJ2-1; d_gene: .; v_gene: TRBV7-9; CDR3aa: CASSLAQGNEQFF; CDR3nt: TGTGCCAGCAGCTTAGCGCAGGGCAATGAGCAGTTCTTC
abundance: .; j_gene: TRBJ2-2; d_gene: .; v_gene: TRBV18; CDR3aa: CASSPQGDTGELFF; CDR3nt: TGTGCCAGCTCACCACAGGGGGACACCGGGGAGCTGTTTTTT
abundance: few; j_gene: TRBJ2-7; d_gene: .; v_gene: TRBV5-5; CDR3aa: CASSLAAGSYEQYF; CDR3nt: TGTGCCAGCAGCTTGGCGGCAGGGTCCTACGAGCAGTACTTC
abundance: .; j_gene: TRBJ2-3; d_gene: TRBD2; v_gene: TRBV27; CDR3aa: CASSLSPWVAGPRDTQYF; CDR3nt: TGTGCCAGCAGTTTATCCCCCTGGGTAGCGGGACCACGAGATACGCAGTATTTT
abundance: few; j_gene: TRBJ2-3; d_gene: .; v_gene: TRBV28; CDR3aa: CASSVAGVKVTQYF; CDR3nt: TGTGCCAGCAGTGTGGCAGGGGTGAAAGTTACGCAGTATTTT
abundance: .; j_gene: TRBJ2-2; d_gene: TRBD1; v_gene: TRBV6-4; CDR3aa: CASSVELRGRFTGELFF; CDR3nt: TGTGCCAGCAGTGTGGAGCTCAGGGGGCGCTTCACCGGGGAGCTGTTTTTT
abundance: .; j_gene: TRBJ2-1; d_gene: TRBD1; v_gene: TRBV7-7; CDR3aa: CASSLGTGGNNEQFF; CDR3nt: TGTGCCAGCAGCTTAGGGACAGGGGGGAACAATGAGCAGTTCTTC
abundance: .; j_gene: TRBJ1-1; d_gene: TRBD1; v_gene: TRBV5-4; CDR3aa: CASTKTPYRGLEAFF; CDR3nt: TGTGCCAGCACCAAGACACCCTACAGGGGCCTTGAAGCTTTCTTT
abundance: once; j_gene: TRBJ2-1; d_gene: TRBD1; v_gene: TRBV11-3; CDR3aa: CASSSTGSKNEQFF; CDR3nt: TGTGCCAGCAGCTCGACAGGGTCTAAAAATGAGCAGTTCTTC
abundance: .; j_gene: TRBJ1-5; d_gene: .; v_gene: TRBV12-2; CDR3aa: CARRYSNQPQHF; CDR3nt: TGTGCCCGGCGGTATAGCAATCAGCCCCAGCATTTT
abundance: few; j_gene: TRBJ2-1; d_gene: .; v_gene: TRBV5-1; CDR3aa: CASSLGSSGLPYNEQFF; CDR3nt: TGCGCCAGCAGCTTGGGATCCAGCGGGTTGCCATACAATGAGCAGTTCTTC
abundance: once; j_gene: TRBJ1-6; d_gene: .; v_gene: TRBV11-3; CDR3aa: CASSLDQGSPLHF; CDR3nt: TGTGCCAGCAGCTTAGATCAGGGTTCACCCCTCCACTTT
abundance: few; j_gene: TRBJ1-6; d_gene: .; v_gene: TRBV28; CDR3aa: CASSHDRMVSPLHF; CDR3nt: TGTGCCAGCAGCCACGACAGGATGGTTTCACCCCTCCACTTT
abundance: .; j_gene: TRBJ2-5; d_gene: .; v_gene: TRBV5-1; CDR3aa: CASSPTPGETQYF; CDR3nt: TGCGCCAGCAGCCCGACCCCCGGGGAGACCCAGTACTTC
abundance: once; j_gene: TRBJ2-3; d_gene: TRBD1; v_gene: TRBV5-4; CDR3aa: CASSFPGTGFSDTQYF; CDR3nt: TGTGCCAGCAGCTTCCCCGGGACAGGGTTTTCAGATACGCAGTATTTT
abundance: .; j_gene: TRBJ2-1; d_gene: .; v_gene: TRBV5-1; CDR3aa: CASSLSVAAAYNEQFF; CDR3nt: TGCGCCAGCAGCTTGTCCGTCGCCGCGGCCTACAATGAGCAGTTCTTC
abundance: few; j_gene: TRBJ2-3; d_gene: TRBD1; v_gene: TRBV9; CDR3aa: CASSPDRGRRTDTQYF; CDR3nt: TGTGCCAGCAGCCCCGACAGGGGGCGTCGCACAGATACGCAGTATTTT
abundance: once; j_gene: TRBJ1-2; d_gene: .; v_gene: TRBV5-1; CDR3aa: CASSSQVGNYGYTF; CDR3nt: TGCGCCAGCAGCTCCCAGGTCGGCAACTATGGCTACACCTTC
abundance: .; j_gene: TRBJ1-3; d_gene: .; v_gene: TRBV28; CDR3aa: CASSLDRLPGGNTIYF; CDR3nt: TGTGCCAGCAGTTTAGACAGGCTACCCGGGGGAAACACCATATATTTT
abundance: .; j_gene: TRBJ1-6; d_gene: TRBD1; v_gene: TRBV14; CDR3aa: CASSQVVEVGQGYSPLHF; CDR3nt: TGTGCCAGCAGCCAAGTGGTAGAGGTGGGACAGGGGTATTCACCCCTCCACTTT
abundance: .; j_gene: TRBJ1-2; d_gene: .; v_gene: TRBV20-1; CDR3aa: CSASFSNYGYTF; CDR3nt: TGCAGTGCTAGTTTCAGTAACTATGGCTACACCTTC
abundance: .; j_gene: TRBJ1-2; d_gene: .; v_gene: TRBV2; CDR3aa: CASSERRGNYGYTF; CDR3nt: TGTGCCAGCAGTGAACGGAGGGGAAACTATGGCTACACCTTC
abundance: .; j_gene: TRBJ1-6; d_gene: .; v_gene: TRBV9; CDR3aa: CASSVGLLGSPLHF; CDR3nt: TGTGCCAGCAGCGTGGGGCTTTTGGGTTCACCCCTCCACTTT
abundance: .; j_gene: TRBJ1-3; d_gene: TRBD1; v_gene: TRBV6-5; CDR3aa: CASSQTRGPGNTIYF; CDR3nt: TGTGCCAGCAGTCAGACGAGGGGGCCTGGAAACACCATATATTTT
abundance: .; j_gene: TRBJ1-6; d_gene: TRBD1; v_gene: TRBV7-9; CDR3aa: CASSHDRDNSPLHF; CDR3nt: TGTGCCAGCAGCCACGACAGGGATAATTCACCCCTCCACTTT
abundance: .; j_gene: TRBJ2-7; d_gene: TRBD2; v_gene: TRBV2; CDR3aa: CASKAGAYEQYF; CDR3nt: TGTGCCAGCAAGGCGGGGGCCTACGAGCAGTACTTC
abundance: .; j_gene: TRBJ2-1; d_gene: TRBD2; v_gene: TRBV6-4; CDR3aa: CASSRRGTSDYNEQFF; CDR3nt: TGTGCCAGCAGTAGGAGGGGAACTAGCGACTACAATGAGCAGTTCTTC
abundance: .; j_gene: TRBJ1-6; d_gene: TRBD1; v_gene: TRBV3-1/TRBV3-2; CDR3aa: CASSPIGTGSSPLHF; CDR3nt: TGTGCCAGCAGCCCGATCGGGACAGGGAGTTCACCCCTCCACTTT
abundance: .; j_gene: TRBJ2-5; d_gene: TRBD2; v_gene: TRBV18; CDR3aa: CASSAGTSQETQYF; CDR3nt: TGTGCCAGCTCCGCCGGGACTAGTCAAGAGACCCAGTACTTC
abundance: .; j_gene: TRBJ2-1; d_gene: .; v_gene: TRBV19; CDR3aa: CASSLHGSSYNEQFF; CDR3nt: TGTGCCAGTAGTCTTCACGGGAGCTCCTACAATGAGCAGTTCTTC
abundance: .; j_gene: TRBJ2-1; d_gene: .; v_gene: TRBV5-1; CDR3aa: CASSWTLAVGGYNEQFF; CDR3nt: TGCGCCAGCAGCTGGACATTAGCGGTAGGCGGCTACAATGAGCAGTTCTTC
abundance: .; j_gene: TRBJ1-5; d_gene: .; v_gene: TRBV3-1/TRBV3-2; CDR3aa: CASSQDRGPQHF; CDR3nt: TGTGCCAGCAGCCAAGATAGGGGACCCCAGCATTTT
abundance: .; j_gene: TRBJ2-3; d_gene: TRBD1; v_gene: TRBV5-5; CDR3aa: CASRAGTGGLDTQYF; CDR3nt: TGTGCCAGCAGGGCCGGGACAGGGGGCCTAGATACGCAGTATTTT
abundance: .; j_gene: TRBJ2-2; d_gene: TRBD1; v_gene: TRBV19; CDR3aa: CASTKSRDRGYTGELFF; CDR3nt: TGTGCCAGTACTAAAAGCCGGGACAGGGGGTACACCGGGGAGCTGTTTTTT
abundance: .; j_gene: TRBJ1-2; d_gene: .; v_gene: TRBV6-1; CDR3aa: CASSEVLARVSGYTF; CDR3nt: TGTGCCAGCAGTGAAGTCTTGGCCAGGGTTTCTGGCTACACCTTC
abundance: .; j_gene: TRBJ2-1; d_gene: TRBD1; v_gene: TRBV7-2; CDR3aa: CASSLVGQIYNEQFF; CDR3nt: TGTGCCAGCAGCTTAGTGGGACAGATCTACAATGAGCAGTTCTTC